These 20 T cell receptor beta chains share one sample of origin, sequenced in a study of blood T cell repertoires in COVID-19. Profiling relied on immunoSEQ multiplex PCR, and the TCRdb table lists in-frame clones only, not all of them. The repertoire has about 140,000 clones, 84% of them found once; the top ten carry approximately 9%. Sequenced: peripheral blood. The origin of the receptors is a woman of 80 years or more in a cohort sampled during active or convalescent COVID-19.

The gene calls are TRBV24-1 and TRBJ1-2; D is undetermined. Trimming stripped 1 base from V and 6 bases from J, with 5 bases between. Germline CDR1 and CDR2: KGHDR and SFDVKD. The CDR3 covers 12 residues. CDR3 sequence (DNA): TGTGCCACCAGTGATTTTACGGATGGCTACACCTTC. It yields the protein CATSDFTDGYTF.

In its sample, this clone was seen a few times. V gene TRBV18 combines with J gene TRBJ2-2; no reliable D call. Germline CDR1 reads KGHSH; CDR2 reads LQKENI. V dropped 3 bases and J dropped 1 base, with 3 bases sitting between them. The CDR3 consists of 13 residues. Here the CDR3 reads CASSPRNTGELFF. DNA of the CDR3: TGTGCCAGCTCACCCAGGAACACCGGGGAGCTGTTTTTT.

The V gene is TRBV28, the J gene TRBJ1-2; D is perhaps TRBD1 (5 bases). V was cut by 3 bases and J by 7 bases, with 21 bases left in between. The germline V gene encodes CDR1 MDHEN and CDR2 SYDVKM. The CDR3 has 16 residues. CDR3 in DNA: TGTGCCAGCAGTTTTTGGGGGGAAGCTTTGTCGTTTGGCTACACCTTC. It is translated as CASSFWGEALSFGYTF.

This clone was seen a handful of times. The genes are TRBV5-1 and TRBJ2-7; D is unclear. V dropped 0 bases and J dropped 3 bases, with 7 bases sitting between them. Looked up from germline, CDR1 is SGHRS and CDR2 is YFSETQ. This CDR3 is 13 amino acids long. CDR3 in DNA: TGCGCCAGCAGCTTGGACTACAACTACGAGCAGTACTTC. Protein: CASSLDYNYEQYF.

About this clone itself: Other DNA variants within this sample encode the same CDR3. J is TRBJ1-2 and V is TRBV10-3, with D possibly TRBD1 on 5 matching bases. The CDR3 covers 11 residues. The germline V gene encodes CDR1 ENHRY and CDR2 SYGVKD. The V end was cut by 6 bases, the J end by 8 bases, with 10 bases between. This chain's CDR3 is CAISGGYGYTF. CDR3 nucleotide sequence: TGTGCCATCAGCGGGGGGTACGGCTACACCTTC.

In nucleotides, the CDR3 is TGTGCCAGCAGCTTAGGAGCTATCACGGTTTTAAATGAAAAACTGTTTTTT. Protein: CASSLGAITVLNEKLFF. The gene calls are TRBV7-9 and TRBJ1-4; D gene ambiguous. Germline V lookup: CDR1 SEHNR, CDR2 FQNEAQ (reference sequence). The CDR3 contains 17 residues. V gave up 1 base and J gave up 5 bases, with 17 bases separating them.

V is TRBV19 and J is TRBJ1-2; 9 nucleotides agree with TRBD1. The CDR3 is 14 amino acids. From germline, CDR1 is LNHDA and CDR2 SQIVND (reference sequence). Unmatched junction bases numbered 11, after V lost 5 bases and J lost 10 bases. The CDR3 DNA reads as TGTGCCAGTAGTTCCTCCGGGACAGGGCTTCTCTACACCTTC. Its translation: CASSSSGTGLLYTF.

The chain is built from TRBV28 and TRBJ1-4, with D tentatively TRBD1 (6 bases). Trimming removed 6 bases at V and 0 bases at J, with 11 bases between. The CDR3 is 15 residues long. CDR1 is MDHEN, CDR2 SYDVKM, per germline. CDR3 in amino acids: CASSRYRATNEKLFF. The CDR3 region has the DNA TGTGCCAGCAGCCGTTACAGGGCAACTAATGAAAAACTGTTTTTT.

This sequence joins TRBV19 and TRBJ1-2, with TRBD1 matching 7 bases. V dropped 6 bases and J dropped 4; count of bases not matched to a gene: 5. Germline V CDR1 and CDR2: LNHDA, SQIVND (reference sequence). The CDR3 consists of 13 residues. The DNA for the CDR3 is TGTGCCAGTAGAGAAGGGGGCGTCTATGGCTACACCTTC. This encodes CASREGGVYGYTF.

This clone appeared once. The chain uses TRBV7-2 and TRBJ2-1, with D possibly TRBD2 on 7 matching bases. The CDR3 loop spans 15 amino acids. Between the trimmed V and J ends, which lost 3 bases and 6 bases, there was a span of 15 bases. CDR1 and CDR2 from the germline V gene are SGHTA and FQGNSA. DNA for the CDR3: TGTGCCAGCAGCTTGGGTGGGGGGGCTTTCAATGAGCAGTTCTTC. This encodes CASSLGGGAFNEQFF.

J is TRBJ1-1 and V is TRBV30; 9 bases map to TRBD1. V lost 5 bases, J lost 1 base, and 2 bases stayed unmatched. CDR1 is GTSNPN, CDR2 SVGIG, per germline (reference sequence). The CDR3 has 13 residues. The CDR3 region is CAWGTGRNTEAFF. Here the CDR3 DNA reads TGTGCCTGGGGGACAGGGAGGAACACTGAAGCTTTCTTT.

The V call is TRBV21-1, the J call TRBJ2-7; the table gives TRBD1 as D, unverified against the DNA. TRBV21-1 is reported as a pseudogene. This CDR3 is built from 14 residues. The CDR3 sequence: CASSPRQGRYEQYV. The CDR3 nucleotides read TGTGCCAGCAGTCCGAGACAGGGGCGGTACGAGCAGTACGTC.

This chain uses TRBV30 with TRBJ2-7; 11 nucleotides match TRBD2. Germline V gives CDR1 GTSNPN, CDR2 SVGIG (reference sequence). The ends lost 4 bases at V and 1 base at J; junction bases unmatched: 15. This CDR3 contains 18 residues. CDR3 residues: CAWKGLAGGRVSSYEQYF. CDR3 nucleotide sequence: TGTGCCTGGAAGGGGCTAGCGGGGGGCCGGGTTTCGTCCTACGAGCAGTACTTC.

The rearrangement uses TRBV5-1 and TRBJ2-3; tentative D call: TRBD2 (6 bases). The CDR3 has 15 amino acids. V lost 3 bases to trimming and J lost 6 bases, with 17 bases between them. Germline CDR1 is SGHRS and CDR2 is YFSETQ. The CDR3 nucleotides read TGCGCCAGCAGCTACCGGGACTCCACCGGGGATACGCAGTATTTT. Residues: CASSYRDSTGDTQYF.

The CDR3: CASSRLQGGGNEKLFF. CDR3 nucleotide sequence: TGTGCCAGCAGTCGCCTTCAGGGAGGGGGTAATGAAAAACTGTTTTTT. This chain uses TRBV28 with TRBJ1-4; possibly TRBD1 for D (6 bases). The CDR3 is made up of 16 amino acids. V dropped 5 bases and J dropped 4 bases, with 17 bases sitting between them. In germline, CDR1 is MDHEN, CDR2 SYDVKM.

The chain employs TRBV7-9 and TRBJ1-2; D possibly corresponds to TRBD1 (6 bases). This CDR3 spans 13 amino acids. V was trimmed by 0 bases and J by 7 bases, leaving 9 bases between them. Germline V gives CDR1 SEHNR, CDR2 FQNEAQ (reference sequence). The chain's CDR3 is CASSLAGGSGYTF. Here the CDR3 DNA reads TGTGCCAGCAGCTTAGCAGGGGGAAGTGGCTACACCTTC.

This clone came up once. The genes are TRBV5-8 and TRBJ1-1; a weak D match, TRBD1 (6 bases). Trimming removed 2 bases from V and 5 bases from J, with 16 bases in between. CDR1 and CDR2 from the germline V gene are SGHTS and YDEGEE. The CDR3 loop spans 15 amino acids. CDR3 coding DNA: TGTGCCAGCAGCTTTCAGGGGACGATGAGAACTGAAGCTTTCTTT. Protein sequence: CASSFQGTMRTEAFF.

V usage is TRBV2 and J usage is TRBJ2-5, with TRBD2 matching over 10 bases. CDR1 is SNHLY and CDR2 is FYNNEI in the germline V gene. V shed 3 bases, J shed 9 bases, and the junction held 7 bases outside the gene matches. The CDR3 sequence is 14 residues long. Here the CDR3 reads CASSETLAGASQYF. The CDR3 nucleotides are TGTGCCAGCAGTGAGACCCTAGCGGGGGCGTCCCAGTACTTC.

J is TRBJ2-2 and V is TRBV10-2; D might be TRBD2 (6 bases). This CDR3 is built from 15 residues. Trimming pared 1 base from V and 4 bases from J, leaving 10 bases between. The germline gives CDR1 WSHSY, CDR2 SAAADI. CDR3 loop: CASSEWRGATGELFF. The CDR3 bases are TGCGCCAGCAGTGAGTGGAGGGGTGCCACCGGGGAGCTGTTTTTT.

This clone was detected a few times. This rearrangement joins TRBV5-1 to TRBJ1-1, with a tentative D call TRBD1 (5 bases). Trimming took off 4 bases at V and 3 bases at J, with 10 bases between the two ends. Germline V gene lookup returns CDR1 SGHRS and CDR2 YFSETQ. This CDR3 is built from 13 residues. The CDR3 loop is CASSPDSYTEAFF. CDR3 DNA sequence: TGCGCCAGCAGCCCCGACAGCTACACTGAAGCTTTCTTT. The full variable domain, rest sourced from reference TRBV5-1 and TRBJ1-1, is KAGVTQTPRYLIKTRGQQVTLSCSPISGHRSVSWYQQTPGQGLQFLFEYFSETQRNKGNFPGRFSGRQFSNSRSEMNVSTLELGDSALYLCASSPDSYTEAFFGQGTRLTVV.